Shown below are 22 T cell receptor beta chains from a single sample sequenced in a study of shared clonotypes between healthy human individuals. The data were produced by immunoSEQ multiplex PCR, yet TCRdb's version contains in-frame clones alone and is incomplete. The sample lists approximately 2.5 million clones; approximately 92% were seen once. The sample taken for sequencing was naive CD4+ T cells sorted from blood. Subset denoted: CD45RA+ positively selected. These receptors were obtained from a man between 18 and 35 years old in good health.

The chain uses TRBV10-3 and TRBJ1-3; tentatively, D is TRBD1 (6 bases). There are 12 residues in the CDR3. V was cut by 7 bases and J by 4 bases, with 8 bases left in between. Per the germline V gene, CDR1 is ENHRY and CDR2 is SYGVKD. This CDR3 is CAITQGGNTIYF. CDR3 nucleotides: TGTGCCATCACCCAGGGGGGAAACACCATATATTTT.

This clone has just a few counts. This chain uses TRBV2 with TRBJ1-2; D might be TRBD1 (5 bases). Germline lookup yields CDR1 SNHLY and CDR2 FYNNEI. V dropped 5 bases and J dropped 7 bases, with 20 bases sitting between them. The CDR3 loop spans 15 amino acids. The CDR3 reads CASSSTGNPLGGYTF. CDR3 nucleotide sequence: TGTGCCAGCAGTTCTACAGGAAACCCATTGGGTGGCTACACCTTC.

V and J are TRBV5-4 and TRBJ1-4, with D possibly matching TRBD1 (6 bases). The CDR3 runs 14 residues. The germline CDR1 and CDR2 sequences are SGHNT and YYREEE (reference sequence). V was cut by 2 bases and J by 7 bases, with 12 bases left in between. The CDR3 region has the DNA TGTGCCAGCAGCTTATCAGGGGATACTGAAAAACTGTTTTTT. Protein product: CASSLSGDTEKLFF.

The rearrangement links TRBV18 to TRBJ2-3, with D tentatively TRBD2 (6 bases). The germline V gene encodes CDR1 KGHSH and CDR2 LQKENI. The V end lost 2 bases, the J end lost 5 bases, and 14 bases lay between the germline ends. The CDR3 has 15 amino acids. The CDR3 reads CASSPDRGGVDTQYF. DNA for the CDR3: TGTGCCAGCTCACCAGATCGGGGAGGAGTAGATACGCAGTATTTT. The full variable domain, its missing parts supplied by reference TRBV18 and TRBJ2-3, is NAGVMQNPRHLVRRRGQEARLRCSPMKGHSHVYWYRQLPEEGLKFMVYLQKENIIDESGMPKERFSAEFPKEGPSILRIQQVVRGDSAAYFCASSPDRGGVDTQYFGPGTRLTVL.

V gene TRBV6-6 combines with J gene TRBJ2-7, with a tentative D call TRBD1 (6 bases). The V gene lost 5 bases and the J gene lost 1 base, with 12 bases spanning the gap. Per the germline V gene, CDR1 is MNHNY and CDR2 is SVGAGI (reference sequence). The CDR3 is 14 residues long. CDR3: CASSATTGSYEQYF. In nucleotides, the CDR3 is TGTGCCAGCAGTGCCACAACAGGGTCCTACGAGCAGTACTTC.

The DNA of the CDR3 is TGTGCCAGCAGCGTAGATCCCGGGGCGAGCACCGGGGAGCTGTTTTTT. Protein product: CASSVDPGASTGELFF. The rearrangement joins TRBV9 to TRBJ2-2, with D possibly called TRBD1 or TRBD2 (5 bases each). CDR3 length: 16 amino acids. The germline V gene encodes CDR1 SGDLS and CDR2 YYNGEE. V was pared by 0 bases and J by 4 bases, with 13 bases between.

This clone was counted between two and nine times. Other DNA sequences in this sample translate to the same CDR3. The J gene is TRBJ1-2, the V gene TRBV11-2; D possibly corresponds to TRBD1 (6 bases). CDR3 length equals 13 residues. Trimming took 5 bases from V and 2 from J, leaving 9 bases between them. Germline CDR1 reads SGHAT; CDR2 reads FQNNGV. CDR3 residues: CASSPDRNYGYTF. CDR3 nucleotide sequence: TGTGCCAGCAGCCCCGACAGGAACTATGGCTACACCTTC. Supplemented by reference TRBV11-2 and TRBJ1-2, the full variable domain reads EAGVAQSPRYKIIEKRQSVAFWCNPISGHATLYWYQQILGQGPKLLIQFQNNGVVDDSQLPKDRFSAERLKGVDSTLKIQPAKLEDSAVYLCASSPDRNYGYTFGSGTRLTVV.

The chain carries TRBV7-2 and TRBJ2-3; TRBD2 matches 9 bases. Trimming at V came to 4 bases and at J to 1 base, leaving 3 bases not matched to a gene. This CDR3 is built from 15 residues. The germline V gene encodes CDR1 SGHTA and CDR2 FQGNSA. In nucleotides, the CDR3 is TGTGCCAGCAGCTACGGACTAGCGCGCACAGATACGCAGTATTTT. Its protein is CASSYGLARTDTQYF.

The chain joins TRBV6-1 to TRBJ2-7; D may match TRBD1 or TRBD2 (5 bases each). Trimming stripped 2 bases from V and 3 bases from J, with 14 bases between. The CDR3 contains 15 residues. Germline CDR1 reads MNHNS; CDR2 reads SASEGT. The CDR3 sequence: CASSELPGPNYEQYF. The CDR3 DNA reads TGTGCCAGCAGTGAACTTCCGGGACCCAACTACGAGCAGTACTTC.

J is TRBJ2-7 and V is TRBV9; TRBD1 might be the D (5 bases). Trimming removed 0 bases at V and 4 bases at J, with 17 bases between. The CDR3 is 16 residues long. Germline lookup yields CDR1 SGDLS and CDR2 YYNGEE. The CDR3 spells CASSVVREARVYEQYF. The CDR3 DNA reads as TGTGCCAGCAGCGTAGTTCGCGAGGCCAGGGTGTACGAGCAGTACTTC.

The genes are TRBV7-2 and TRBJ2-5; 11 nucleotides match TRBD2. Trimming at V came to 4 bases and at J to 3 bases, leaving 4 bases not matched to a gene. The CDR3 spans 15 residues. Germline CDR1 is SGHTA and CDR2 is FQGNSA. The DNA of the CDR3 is TGTGCCAGCAGCTGGGGGGGACTAGCGGAAGAGACCCAGTACTTC. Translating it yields CASSWGGLAEETQYF.

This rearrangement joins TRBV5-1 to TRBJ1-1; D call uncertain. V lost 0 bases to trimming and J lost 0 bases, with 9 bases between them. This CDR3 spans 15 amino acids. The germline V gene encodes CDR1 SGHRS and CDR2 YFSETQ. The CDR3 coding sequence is TGCGCCAGCAGCTTGGTGCGGGGAATGAACACTGAAGCTTTCTTT. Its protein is CASSLVRGMNTEAFF.

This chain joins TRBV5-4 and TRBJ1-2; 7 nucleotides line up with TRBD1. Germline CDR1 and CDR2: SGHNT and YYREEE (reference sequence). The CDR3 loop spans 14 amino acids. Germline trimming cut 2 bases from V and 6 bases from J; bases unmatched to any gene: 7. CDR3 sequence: CASSLPTGLDGYTF. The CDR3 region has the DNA TGTGCCAGCAGCTTACCGACAGGGTTGGATGGCTACACCTTC.

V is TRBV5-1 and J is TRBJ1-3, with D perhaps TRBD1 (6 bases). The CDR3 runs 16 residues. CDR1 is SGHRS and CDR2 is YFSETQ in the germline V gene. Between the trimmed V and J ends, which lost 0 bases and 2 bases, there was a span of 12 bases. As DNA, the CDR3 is TGCGCCAGCAGCTTGGGAAGTGCAGGGGCTGGAAACACCATATATTTT. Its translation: CASSLGSAGAGNTIYF.

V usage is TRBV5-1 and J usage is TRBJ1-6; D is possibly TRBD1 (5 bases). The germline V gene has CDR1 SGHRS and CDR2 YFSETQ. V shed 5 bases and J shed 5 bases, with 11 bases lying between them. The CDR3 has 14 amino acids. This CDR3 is CASRLDSHNSPLHF. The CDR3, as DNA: TGCGCCAGCAGACTCGACAGTCATAATTCACCCCTCCACTTT.

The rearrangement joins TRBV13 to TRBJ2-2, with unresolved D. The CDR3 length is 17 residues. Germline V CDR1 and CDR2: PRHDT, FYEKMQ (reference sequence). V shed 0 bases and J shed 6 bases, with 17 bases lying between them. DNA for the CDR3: TGTGCCAGCAGCTTAGGCCAAAGGGAAATGAGGTCCGGGGAGCTGTTTTTT. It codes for CASSLGQREMRSGELFF.

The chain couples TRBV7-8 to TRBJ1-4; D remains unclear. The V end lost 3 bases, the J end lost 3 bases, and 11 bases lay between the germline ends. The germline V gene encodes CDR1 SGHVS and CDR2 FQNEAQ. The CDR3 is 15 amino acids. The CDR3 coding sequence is TGTGCCAGCAGCTTTACTGGGAACCCTAATGAAAAACTGTTTTTT. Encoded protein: CASSFTGNPNEKLFF.

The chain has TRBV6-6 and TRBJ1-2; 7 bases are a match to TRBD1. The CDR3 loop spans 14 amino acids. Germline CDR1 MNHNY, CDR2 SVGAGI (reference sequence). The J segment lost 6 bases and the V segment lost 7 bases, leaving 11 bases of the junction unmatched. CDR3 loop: CASTPGTVVNGYTF. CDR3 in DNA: TGTGCCAGCACCCCAGGGACAGTCGTAAATGGCTACACCTTC.

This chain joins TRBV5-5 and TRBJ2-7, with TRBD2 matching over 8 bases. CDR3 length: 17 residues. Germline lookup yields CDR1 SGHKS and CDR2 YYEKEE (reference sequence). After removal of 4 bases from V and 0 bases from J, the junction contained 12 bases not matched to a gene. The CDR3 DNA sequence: TGTGCCAGCAGCCCGCAACGCCGGGGGGGTAGCTCCTACGAGCAGTACTTC. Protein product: CASSPQRRGGSSYEQYF. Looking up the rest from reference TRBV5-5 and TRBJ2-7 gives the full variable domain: DAGVTQSPTHLIKTRGQQVTLRCSPISGHKSVSWYQQVLGQGPQFIFQYYEKEERGRGNFPDRFSARQFPNYSSELNVNALLLGDSALYLCASSPQRRGGSSYEQYFGPGTRLTVT.

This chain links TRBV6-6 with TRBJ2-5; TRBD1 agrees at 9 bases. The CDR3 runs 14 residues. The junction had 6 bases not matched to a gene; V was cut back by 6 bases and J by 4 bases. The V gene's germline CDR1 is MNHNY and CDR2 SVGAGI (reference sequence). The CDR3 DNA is TGTGCCAGCAGAAGTACAGGGGGCGGAGAGACCCAGTACTTC. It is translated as CASRSTGGGETQYF.

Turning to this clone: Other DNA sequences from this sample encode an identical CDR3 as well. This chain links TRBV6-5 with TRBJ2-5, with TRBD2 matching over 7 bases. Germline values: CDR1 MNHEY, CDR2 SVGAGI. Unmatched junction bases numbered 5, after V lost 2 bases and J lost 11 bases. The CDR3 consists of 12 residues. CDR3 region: CASSYVGGEQYF. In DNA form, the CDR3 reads TGTGCCAGCAGTTACGTGGGAGGGGAGCAGTACTTC.

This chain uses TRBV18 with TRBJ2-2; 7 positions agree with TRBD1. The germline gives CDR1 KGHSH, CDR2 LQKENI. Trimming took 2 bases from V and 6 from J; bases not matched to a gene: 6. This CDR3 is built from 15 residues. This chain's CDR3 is CASSPEQGRAGELFF. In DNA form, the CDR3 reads TGTGCCAGCTCACCAGAACAGGGGCGCGCCGGGGAGCTGTTTTTT.